These 26 T cell receptor beta chains share one sample of origin, sequenced in a study of blood T cells in healthy people across ages. The second PCR ran roughly 6 to 11 cycles with a sample-barcoded 5' primer and J-beta primers. MiXCR was run by TCRdb on the 5' RACE reads, yielding one entry per CDR3 protein. The repertoire consists of 600,000 to 800,000 distinct CDR3 sequences, with around 52% occurring once and the leading ten covering approximately 13%. Sequences were obtained from blood. Receptors originate from a woman over 75 in good health.

In regard to this clonotype: A much larger clone differs by one base, so this may be a read error. The V call is TRBV3-1, the J call TRBJ2-5, with a tentative D call TRBD2 (7 bases). V lost 4 bases to trimming and J lost 11 bases, with 11 bases between them. Germline CDR1 LGHDT, CDR2 YNNKEL (reference sequence). The CDR3 is 11 residues long. The CDR3 protein is CASSLQGGQYF. CDR3 bases: TGTGCCAGCAGCCTACAGGGAGGGCAGTACTTC.

This clonotype was counted at least ten times. This sequence joins TRBV5-1 and TRBJ1-2; tentative D call: TRBD1 (5 bases). The V end was cut by 2 bases, the J end by 6 bases, with 11 bases between. This CDR3 has 13 amino acids. Looked up from germline, CDR1 is SGHRS and CDR2 is YFSETQ. CDR3 protein: CASSLDGGHGYTF. For the CDR3, the DNA is TGCGCCAGCAGCTTAGACGGGGGACATGGCTACACCTTC.

The sample holds many counts of this clonotype. The chain links TRBV29-1 to TRBJ2-1; the D gene is possibly TRBD2 (6 bases). Between the trimmed V and J ends, which lost 4 bases and 7 bases, there was a span of 14 bases. This CDR3 is built from 13 residues. Germline V gives CDR1 SQVTM, CDR2 ANQGSEA. Here the CDR3 DNA reads TGCAGCGTTGGGAGAGGGGCGGGAAATGAGCAGTTCTTC. This translates into CSVGRGAGNEQFF.

The rearrangement joins TRBV9 to TRBJ2-5; the D is unclear. V gave up 6 bases and J gave up 5 bases, with 11 bases separating them. This CDR3 has 12 residues. The V gene's germline CDR1 is SGDLS and CDR2 YYNGEE. CDR3 amino acids: CASTPQMETQYF. In nucleotides, the CDR3 is TGTGCCAGCACACCACAGATGGAGACCCAGTACTTC.

This rearrangement joins TRBV5-1 to TRBJ2-1, with 8 bases identical to TRBD1. After removal of 4 bases from V and 8 bases from J, the junction contained 5 bases not matched to a gene. Germline V gene data show CDR1 as SGHRS and CDR2 as YFSETQ. CDR3 length: 13 residues. CDR3 bases: TGCGCCAGCAGCAGGACAGGGTACGATGAGCAGTTCTTC. Its translation: CASSRTGYDEQFF.

This clonotype was seen a single time. This clone may be a read error of a much larger clone one base away. This rearrangement joins TRBV20-1 to TRBJ2-3; 7 positions agree with TRBD2. The CDR3 contains 14 residues. The V and J ends lost 0 bases and 2 bases, in that order; junction bases with no gene match: 2. Germline V gene lookup returns CDR1 DFQATT and CDR2 SNEGSKA (reference sequence). DNA for the CDR3: TGCAGTGCTAGAGATCGGGGGGTCACAGATACGCAGTATTTT. Translating it yields CSARDRGVTDTQYF.

This rearrangement joins TRBV7-2 to TRBJ2-2; D gene unclear. CDR1 is SGHTA, CDR2 FQGNSA, per germline. The CDR3 consists of 15 residues. V was pared by 6 bases and J by 6 bases, with 17 bases between. The CDR3 DNA reads as TGTGCCAGCAGTCCGCTCGTTACGCGATCCGGGGAGCTGTTTTTT. Translating gives CASSPLVTRSGELFF.

This clonotype was counted only a few times. The J gene is TRBJ2-6, the V gene TRBV5-1; D gene uncertain. This CDR3 spans 16 amino acids. The germline V and J ends were trimmed by 2 bases and 0 bases, with 9 bases remaining between them. CDR1 and CDR2 from the germline V gene are SGHRS and YFSETQ. This CDR3 reads CASSLQPSSGANVLTF. The CDR3, as DNA: TGCGCCAGCAGCTTACAACCAAGCTCTGGGGCCAACGTCCTGACTTTC.

This clonotype has ten or more counts. The rearrangement joins TRBV20-1 to TRBJ2-3; 7 bases align to TRBD2. Per germline, CDR1 DFQATT and CDR2 SNEGSKA (reference sequence). This CDR3 contains 16 residues. J was trimmed by 2 bases and V by 0 bases; bases with no gene match: 8. This CDR3 reads CSARDRAGPNTDTQYF. CDR3 in DNA: TGCAGTGCTAGAGATCGAGCGGGGCCAAACACAGATACGCAGTATTTT.

The J gene is TRBJ1-6, the V gene TRBV4-3; possibly TRBD1 for D (5 bases). The CDR3 totals 17 residues. V was trimmed by 0 bases and J by 4 bases, leaving 13 bases between them. The V gene's germline CDR1 is LGHNA and CDR2 YSLEER. In DNA form, the CDR3 reads TGCGCCAGCAGCCAAGAGATCAAGGACACGTATAATTCACCCCTCCACTTT. It specifies CASSQEIKDTYNSPLHF.

This clonotype was observed a handful of times. This rearrangement joins TRBV4-1 to TRBJ1-2, with a possible D match to TRBD1 (6 bases). V lost 4 bases, J lost 3 bases, and 18 bases lay in between. This CDR3 has 16 amino acids. Germline CDR1 and CDR2: MGHRA and YSYEKL. The DNA for the CDR3 is TGCGCCAGCAGCCCTACCGGGACAACGGTTTACTATGGCTACACCTTC. Protein product: CASSPTGTTVYYGYTF.

The gene calls are TRBV28 and TRBJ2-4, with D hard to call. The closer fit of TRBJ2-7 to the DNA end suggests the J call may be wrong. The CDR3 runs to 11 residues. CDR1 is MDHEN and CDR2 is SYDVKM in the germline V gene. CDR3: CASSSVPEQYF. CDR3 DNA sequence: TGTGCCAGCAGTTCCGTCCCCGAGCAGTACTTC.

This clonotype is a singleton in its sample. The chain employs TRBV12-3 or TRBV12-4 and TRBJ2-5, with TRBD2 matching 8 bases. The CDR3 is 16 residues long. V shed 3 bases, J shed 2 bases, and the junction held 8 bases outside the gene matches. The CDR3 DNA is TGTGCCAGCAGTTTGATTGCCGGGGGGGGGCAAGAGACCCAGTACTTC. Translated: CASSLIAGGGQETQYF.

This sequence joins TRBV29-1 and TRBJ2-3; TRBD2 matches at 12 bases. The CDR3 contains 12 residues. Germline trimming cut 8 bases from V and 4 bases from J; bases unmatched to any gene: 1. The germline CDR1 and CDR2 sequences are SQVTM and ANQGSEA. CDR3 residues: CSLAGGPDTQYF. In DNA form, the CDR3 reads TGCAGCCTAGCGGGGGGGCCAGATACGCAGTATTTT.

With respect to this clonotype: A much larger clone sits a single nucleotide away, making a read error possible. The V and J genes are TRBV6-2 or TRBV6-3 and TRBJ2-1, with TRBD2 identical over 9 bases. Germline V gives CDR1 MNHEY, CDR2 SVGEGT. This CDR3 has 13 residues. The chain's CDR3 is CASGYWGLAEQFF. CDR3 coding DNA: TGTGCCAGCGGTTACTGGGGACTAGCCGAGCAGTTCTTC.

This clonotype has a count of ten or more. The genes are TRBV3-1 and TRBJ2-7; no clear D. The CDR3 consists of 11 residues. V lost 2 bases, J lost 6 bases, and 5 bases lay in between. CDR1 is LGHDT, CDR2 YNNKEL, per germline (reference sequence). CDR3 nucleotides: TGTGCCAGCAGCCAAAAGGGCGAGCAGTACTTC. Amino acid sequence: CASSQKGEQYF.

This clonotype was counted at least ten times. This sequence joins TRBV5-6 and TRBJ2-7; no reliable D call. This CDR3 contains 12 residues. Between the trimmed V and J ends, which lost 5 bases and 7 bases, there was a span of 13 bases. The germline V gene encodes CDR1 SGHDT and CDR2 YYEEEE. CDR3 sequence: CASSSTPMEQYF. In nucleotides, the CDR3 is TGTGCCAGCAGTTCGACCCCGATGGAGCAGTACTTC.

This chain links TRBV7-2 with TRBJ2-3; 9 bases fit TRBD2. Germline CDR1 SGHTA, CDR2 FQGNSA. The CDR3 extends over 14 amino acids. V lost 5 bases and J lost 4; bases outside the gene matches: 4. The CDR3 bases are TGTGCCAGCAGCCACCGGACTAGCGCAGATACGCAGTATTTT. Its protein product is CASSHRTSADTQYF.

This clonotype was counted between two and nine times. CDR3 DNA sequence: TGTGCCAGCAGTCTGCGGACGGGGTCAGGCTACGAGCAGTACTTC. It translates to CASSLRTGSGYEQYF. The rearrangement links TRBV27 to TRBJ2-7, with D perhaps TRBD2 (5 bases). CDR1 is MNHEY, CDR2 SMNVEV, per germline (reference sequence). CDR3 size: 15 residues. Trimming removed 5 bases at V and 3 bases at J, with 17 bases between.

The V and J genes are TRBV20-1 and TRBJ2-4; D gene ambiguous. This CDR3 is built from 14 residues. V shed 0 bases and J shed 7 bases, with 13 bases lying between them. Per germline, CDR1 DFQATT and CDR2 SNEGSKA (reference sequence). Written as DNA, the CDR3 is TGCAGTGCTAGAGAATACGTAGGAGCCAACATTCAGTACTTC. Its translation: CSAREYVGANIQYF.

In its sample, this clonotype was seen many times. The chain has TRBV7-9 and TRBJ2-3, with 7 positions matching TRBD2. Germline CDR1 reads SEHNR; CDR2 reads FQNEAQ (reference sequence). This CDR3 is 15 amino acids long. V trimming: 7 bases; J trimming: 1 base; junction bases outside the gene matches: 8. Here the CDR3 reads CASTERLAGTDTQYF. DNA for the CDR3: TGTGCCAGCACCGAGCGTCTAGCGGGCACAGATACGCAGTATTTT.

This chain uses TRBV7-2 with TRBJ2-1, with D uncertain. The CDR3 length is 14 residues. V dropped 5 bases and J dropped 3 bases, with 11 bases sitting between them. CDR1 is SGHTA and CDR2 is FQGNSA in the germline V gene. Here the CDR3 DNA reads TGTGCCAGCAGCCCTAGAGACTTCTACAATGAGCAGTTCTTC. Translating gives CASSPRDFYNEQFF.

The genes are TRBV6-5 and TRBJ1-2; 7 bases match TRBD1. J was trimmed by 6 bases and V by 8 bases; bases with no gene match: 12. The CDR3 runs to 14 residues. Germline V lookup: CDR1 MNHEY, CDR2 SVGAGI. This CDR3 is CASRRDSLPHGYTF. The CDR3 DNA reads TGTGCCAGCCGACGGGACAGCCTCCCGCATGGCTACACCTTC.

V usage is TRBV29-1 and J usage is TRBJ2-1; D call uncertain. Germline-derived CDR1 and CDR2 are SQVTM and ANQGSEA. The CDR3 has 10 amino acids. V lost 5 bases to trimming and J lost 8 bases, with 7 bases between them. The CDR3: CSVRGHEQFF. The CDR3 DNA is TGCAGCGTTCGAGGACATGAGCAGTTCTTC.

The chain recombines TRBV2 with TRBJ2-7, with TRBD1 identical over 9 bases. The CDR3 runs 14 residues. Germline trimming cut 6 bases from V and 3 bases from J; bases unmatched to any gene: 6. The germline CDR1 and CDR2 sequences are SNHLY and FYNNEI. Here the CDR3 DNA reads TGTGCCAGCAGGCTTGGGGACAGGGTCTACGAGCAGTACTTC. It codes for CASRLGDRVYEQYF.

There are many counts of this clonotype. The chain carries TRBV6-6 and TRBJ1-2, with D tentatively TRBD1 (6 bases). V lost 0 bases and J lost 8, with 16 bases in between. The germline gives CDR1 MNHNY, CDR2 SVGAGI (reference sequence). The CDR3 runs 15 residues. CDR3 sequence: CASSYSRNRAGGYTF. The CDR3 DNA sequence: TGTGCCAGCAGTTACTCTCGTAACAGGGCCGGGGGCTACACCTTC.